Below are 19 T cell receptor beta chains sequenced from a single sample in a study of cytomegalovirus exposure and HLA in healthy donors. A multiplex PCR was run with 60 Vbeta primers and 13 Jbeta primers. TCRdb's table, derived via immunoSEQ multiplex PCR, lists solely in-frame clones and lacks some. The sample has roughly 99,000 clones; approximately 75% are singletons. The sample taken for sequencing was PBMCs. The source of these receptors is a woman in her forties in good health and CMV-seronegative.

The V and J genes are TRBV4-3 and TRBJ2-7; D is possibly TRBD2 (6 bases). The CDR3 loop spans 15 amino acids. CDR1 and CDR2 (germline): LGHNA, YSLEER. Trimming shortened V by 2 bases and J by 0 bases, and 11 bases separated the two germline ends. In DNA form, the CDR3 reads TGCGCCAGCAGCCAATTTAGCGGAAGCTCCTACGAGCAGTACTTC. Its protein is CASSQFSGSSYEQYF.

This clone occurred a few times. One end of the junction fails to match germline, which may point to a read error. V and J are TRBV7-3 and TRBJ2-5, with 8 bases lining up with TRBD1. Germline-derived CDR1 and CDR2 are SGHTA and FQGTGA. This CDR3 is built from 14 residues. The CDR3, as DNA: TGTGCCAGCAGCGTAACAGGGGGAAGCGAGACCCAGTACTTC. Protein sequence: CASSVTGGSETQYF.

V and J are TRBV16 and TRBJ2-7; 9 nucleotides agree with TRBD1. Germline V gene sequence: CDR1 KGHSY, CDR2 FQNENV. The CDR3 covers 15 residues. Unmatched junction bases numbered 7, after V lost 2 bases and J lost 5 bases. The CDR3 reads CASSQGTGNIDEQYF. CDR3 nucleotides: TGTGCCAGCAGCCAAGGGACAGGGAATATCGACGAGCAGTACTTC. Variable domain in full (rest from reference TRBV16 and TRBJ2-7): GEEVAQTPKHLVRGEGQKAKLYCAPIKGHSYVFWYQQVLKNEFKFLISFQNENVFDETGMPKERFSAKCLPNSPCSLEIQATKLEDSAVYFCASSQGTGNIDEQYFGPGTRLTVT.

Only a few counts were recorded for this clone. The rearrangement joins TRBV6-1 to TRBJ1-1; D possibly corresponds to TRBD1 (5 bases). CDR1 and CDR2 from the germline V gene are MNHNS and SASEGT. V dropped 4 bases and J dropped 4 bases, with 10 bases sitting between them. The CDR3 runs to 13 residues. CDR3 DNA: TGTGCCAGCAGTGGACAGTCTCGCACTGAAGCTTTCTTT. Its protein is CASSGQSRTEAFF.

This clone has a count of ten or more. CDR3 bases: TGTGCCAGCAGCCAAGCAATGGGTCAGCGGAACAAGCCCCAGCATTTT. Translated, it gives CASSQAMGQRNKPQHF. The gene calls are TRBV4-2 and TRBJ1-5, with D hard to call. Trimming took 1 base from V and 8 from J, leaving 18 bases between them. This CDR3 has 16 amino acids. Germline V gives CDR1 LGHNA, CDR2 YNFKEQ.

This sequence joins TRBV5-1 and TRBJ1-2, with 10 bases identical to TRBD1. The CDR3 totals 16 residues. V dropped 4 bases and J dropped 4; count of bases not matched to a gene: 10. Germline V lookup: CDR1 SGHRS, CDR2 YFSETQ. In nucleotides, the CDR3 is TGCGCCAGCAGCCAACGACAGGGGGCCACGGTCTATGGCTACACCTTC. Translated, it gives CASSQRQGATVYGYTF.

The chain links TRBV10-1 to TRBJ2-7; TRBD1 matches at 7 bases. This CDR3 is built from 16 residues. Germline V gene lookup returns CDR1 WNHNN and CDR2 SYGVQD (reference sequence). V was clipped by 6 bases and J by 3 bases; unmatched bases: 14. The CDR3 nucleotides read TGCGCCAGCAGCCCCCCCGGACAGGCAGCCCTCTACGAGCAGTACTTC. Translation gives CASSPPGQAALYEQYF.

The chain has TRBV7-8 and TRBJ2-1; TRBD1 is a possible D gene (5 bases). In germline, CDR1 is SGHVS, CDR2 FQNEAQ. The V and J ends lost 2 bases and 1 base respectively, with 12 bases between them. There are 16 residues in the CDR3. In DNA, the CDR3 is TGTGCCAGCAGCTTAAGGGGCAGCGAATCCTACAATGAGCAGTTCTTC. Its translation is CASSLRGSESYNEQFF.

This chain joins TRBV15 and TRBJ2-5; 9 bases are a match to TRBD2. This CDR3 contains 14 residues. Per germline, CDR1 LNHNV and CDR2 YYDKDF (reference sequence). The junction had 10 bases not matched to a gene; V was cut back by 8 bases and J by 6 bases. The CDR3 sequence is CATSDAGGPKTQYF. The CDR3 bases are TGTGCCACCTCTGACGCGGGGGGGCCGAAGACCCAGTACTTC.

The J gene is TRBJ2-2, the V gene TRBV19; tentatively, D is TRBD1 (6 bases). This CDR3 is built from 15 residues. Germline-derived CDR1 and CDR2 are LNHDA and SQIVND (reference sequence). Trimming took 1 base from V and 8 from J, leaving 14 bases between them. CDR3 coding DNA: TGTGCCAGTAGTATAGCCGGGACAAAAAAAGGGGAGCTGTTTTTT. Protein: CASSIAGTKKGELFF.

The rearrangement links TRBV6-6 to TRBJ1-4; D unresolved. Germline assignment: CDR1 MNHNY and CDR2 SVGAGI (reference sequence). The CDR3 consists of 16 residues. The V gene lost 0 bases and the J gene lost 3 bases, with 11 bases spanning the gap. The CDR3 spells CASSYSPGEANEKLFF. CDR3 nucleotide sequence: TGTGCCAGCAGTTACTCCCCCGGAGAAGCTAATGAAAAACTGTTTTTT.

This chain joins TRBV5-4 and TRBJ1-2, with D maybe TRBD1 (6 bases). Germline V gene sequence: CDR1 SGHNT, CDR2 YYREEE (reference sequence). V dropped 0 bases and J dropped 5 bases, with 8 bases sitting between them. The CDR3 sequence is 13 residues long. The chain's CDR3 is CASSLGRGYGYTF. The CDR3 bases are TGTGCCAGCAGCTTGGGCAGGGGTTATGGCTACACCTTC.

The chain has TRBV7-3 and TRBJ2-1, with D perhaps matching TRBD1 (6 bases). V was clipped by 4 bases and J by 4 bases, with 14 bases between them. The CDR3 covers 15 residues. The germline V gene has CDR1 SGHTA and CDR2 FQGTGA. The CDR3 loop reads CASSSARQAYNEQFF. For the CDR3, the DNA is TGTGCCAGCAGCTCGGCCCGACAGGCATACAATGAGCAGTTCTTC.

The V and J genes are TRBV4-2 and TRBJ2-2; tentative D call: TRBD2 (5 bases). V shed 3 bases and J shed 0 bases, with 14 bases lying between them. CDR1 and CDR2 (germline): LGHNA, YNFKEQ. The CDR3 consists of 17 residues. For the CDR3, the DNA is TGTGCCAGCAGCCAGCTCGGGGTCCCCGCGAACACCGGGGAGCTGTTTTTT. Translation gives CASSQLGVPANTGELFF.

The chain carries TRBV19 and TRBJ2-3, with a possible D match to TRBD1 (6 bases). V dropped 4 bases and J dropped 0 bases, with 11 bases sitting between them. Germline V gene data show CDR1 as LNHDA and CDR2 as SQIVND (reference sequence). The CDR3 consists of 15 residues. Here the CDR3 DNA reads TGTGCCAGTAGTAGGGGGCCCGCTAGCACAGATACGCAGTATTTT. This sequence encodes CASSRGPASTDTQYF.

This clone has just one count. The rearrangement uses TRBV2 and TRBJ2-7, with a tentative D call TRBD2 (5 bases). V lost 6 bases to trimming and J lost 5 bases, with 11 bases between them. The CDR3 consists of 12 residues. The germline V gene encodes CDR1 SNHLY and CDR2 FYNNEI. CDR3 amino acids: CASSPGSNEQYF. CDR3 coding DNA: TGTGCCAGCAGCCCGGGATCTAACGAGCAGTACTTC.

The V gene is TRBV4-3, the J gene TRBJ1-3; no clear D. This CDR3 is 15 amino acids long. Germline V CDR1 and CDR2: LGHNA, YSLEER. The V end was cut by 0 bases, the J end by 0 bases, with 6 bases between. The CDR3 DNA follows: TGCGCCAGCAGCCAAGACAGAAACTCTGGAAACACCATATATTTT. This translates into CASSQDRNSGNTIYF.

This clone was seen a few times. The chain links TRBV5-5 to TRBJ1-4; D might be TRBD1 (5 bases). Trimming removed 4 bases at V and 0 bases at J, with 16 bases between. Germline V CDR1 and CDR2: SGHKS, YYEKEE (reference sequence). The CDR3 covers 17 residues. The CDR3 is CASSPRWGATTNEKLFF. The DNA of the CDR3 is TGTGCCAGCAGCCCCCGCTGGGGCGCGACAACTAATGAAAAACTGTTTTTT.

This clone was seen only a few times. The chain has TRBV5-1 and TRBJ1-1; TRBD1 matches 10 bases. This CDR3 is built from 14 residues. Germline values: CDR1 SGHRS, CDR2 YFSETQ. V lost 0 bases, J lost 6 bases, and 2 bases stayed unmatched. The CDR3 loop is CASSLGGQGPEAFF. DNA for the CDR3: TGCGCCAGCAGCTTGGGGGGACAGGGGCCTGAAGCTTTCTTT.